The next 27 T cell receptor beta chains were all read from a single sample in a study of tumor-infiltrating lymphocytes in primary liver carcinoma. Production of TCR beta cDNA used approximately 0.45 ug total RNA together with a constant-region primer. ARM-PCR, slightly modified, supplied the TCR beta libraries through three nested multiplex PCR rounds. Researchers ran the first two PCR rounds for around 10 cycles each with TRBV1-TRBV30 forward primers and a C-beta reverse primer. One entry per CDR3 protein, called by TCRdb with MiXCR from the multiplex PCR reads. The data hold around 60,000 distinct CDR3 sequences, with roughly two thirds observed a single time. Co-extracted RNA and DNA came from about 19-30 mg of unsorted bulk tissue. Sequenced material: liver tumor tissue from sampling region 4. Subset of the sample: tumor region T4, right-lateral pole. The source is a man between 40 and 49 years old with primary liver carcinoma and hepatitis B virus infection.

This clonotype was recorded many times. This chain uses TRBV5-1 with TRBJ1-1; 7 nucleotides line up with TRBD1. The CDR3 length is 15 residues. V was pared by 0 bases and J by 0 bases, with 2 bases of the junction left unmatched. Germline V gene data show CDR1 as SGHRS and CDR2 as YFSETQ. The CDR3 nucleotides read TGCGCCAGCAGCTTGGCCGGGACAGTGAACACTGAAGCTTTCTTT. The encoded protein is CASSLAGTVNTEAFF.

In its sample, this clonotype was seen once. At one boundary the junction diverges from the germline segment, which might be a read error. The rearrangement links TRBV29-1 to TRBJ2-2, with 9 bases fitting TRBD1. The germline V gene encodes CDR1 SQVTM and CDR2 ANQGSEA. The CDR3 is 16 residues long. The CDR3 reads CSVGRRDRENTRDLFF. The CDR3 DNA reads as TGCAGCGTTGGTCGCCGGGACAGGGAAAACACCAGGGACCTGTTTTTT.

This clonotype was observed a handful of times. One end of the junction varies from germline; a read error may be responsible. V gene TRBV29-1 combines with J gene TRBJ1-1, with D unclear. CDR1 SQVTM and CDR2 ANQGSEA come from the germline V gene. The length of the CDR3 is 10 residues. CDR3: CSILDTDAFF. CDR3 nucleotide sequence: TGCAGCATACTTGACACTGATGCTTTCTTT.

This clonotype occurred many times. The chain links TRBV11-3 to TRBJ2-5; TRBD1 matches at 7 bases. V shed 3 bases, J shed 5 bases, and the junction held 3 bases outside the gene matches. Germline CDR1 reads SGHNT; CDR2 reads YENEEA. This CDR3 is built from 13 residues. This CDR3 reads CASSFQGEETQYF. CDR3 DNA: TGTGCCAGCAGCTTCCAGGGGGAGGAGACCCAGTACTTC.

In the case of this clonotype: As the CDR3 is not closed by the conserved phenylalanine or tryptophan, this likely results from a read error. The rearrangement links TRBV7-9 to TRBJ2-5, with D perhaps TRBD1 (6 bases). CDR3 length: 15 residues. Per germline, CDR1 SEHNR and CDR2 FQNEAQ (reference sequence). DNA for the CDR3: TGTGCCAGTAGCTTACTCACAGGGAGCCAAGAGACCCAGTACTTA. Protein: CASSLLTGSQETQYL.

In its sample, this clonotype was seen many times. The V gene is TRBV13, the J gene TRBJ2-1, with D possibly being TRBD2 (5 bases). Trimming removed 1 base from V and 4 bases from J, with 8 bases in between. Germline V gene sequence: CDR1 PRHDT, CDR2 FYEKMQ (reference sequence). CDR3 length equals 14 residues. CDR3 loop: CASSLAEEYNEQFF. CDR3 bases: TGTGCCAGCAGCTTAGCGGAGGAGTACAATGAGCAGTTCTTC.

Regarding this clonotype: One end of the junction does not line up with germline, which may come from a read error. V usage is TRBV7-9 and J usage is TRBJ1-5; D not resolved. Germline loops: CDR1 SEHNR, CDR2 FQNEAQ (reference sequence). The CDR3 is made up of 13 amino acids. This CDR3 is CTSSGSITQPQHF. CDR3 coding DNA: TGTACCAGCAGCGGCAGTATCACTCAGCCGCAGCATTTT.

Concerning this clonotype itself: Without the conserved terminal phenylalanine or tryptophan, this CDR3 likely stems from a read error. The rearrangement uses TRBV5-6 and TRBJ2-5; 7 bases are a match to TRBD2. Losses at the gene ends were 4 bases for V and 5 bases for J; bases not matched to a gene: 11. CDR3 size: 15 residues. Germline-derived CDR1 and CDR2 are SGHDT and YYEEEE. This CDR3 is CASSPKGMGGETQYL. The CDR3 coding sequence is TGTGCCAGCAGCCCCAAGGGGATGGGAGGGGAGACCCAGTACTTA.

Notes on this clonotype: This sequence may be a read error, since a much larger clone differs from it by one base. This chain uses TRBV11-2 with TRBJ1-6; the D is unclear. CDR3 length: 13 residues. Germline CDR1 and CDR2: SGHAT and FQNNGV. For the CDR3, the DNA is TGTGACAGCGCGGGCGGAAATAATTCACCCCTCCACTTT. The encoded protein is CDSAGGNNSPLHF.

On this clonotype itself: A much bigger clone sits one base away, suggesting this may be a read error. This likely comes from a read error, as the CDR3 has no conserved phenylalanine or tryptophan at its end. The chain joins TRBV7-9 to TRBJ1-2; the match to TRBD1 covers 9 bases. The germline gives CDR1 SEHNR, CDR2 FQNEAQ (reference sequence). Trimming at V came to 5 bases and at J to 6 bases, leaving 4 bases not matched to a gene. CDR3 length: 13 amino acids. Here the CDR3 reads CASSRDRVDGYTS. The CDR3 DNA reads as TGTGCCAGCAGCCGGGACAGGGTGGATGGCTACACCTCC.

This clonotype was seen at least ten times. J is TRBJ2-3 and V is TRBV5-1; 15 bases are a match to TRBD2. This CDR3 is 18 amino acids long. V was clipped by 3 bases and J by 2 bases; unmatched bases: 7. Germline CDR1 reads SGHRS; CDR2 reads YFSETQ. CDR3 DNA sequence: TGCGCCAGCAGCTCGGGACTAGCGGGAGGCGGACACACAGATACGCAGTATTTT. Translated: CASSSGLAGGGHTDTQYF.

A word on this clonotype: One end of the junction fails to match germline, which may point to a read error. The rearrangement joins TRBV4-1 to TRBJ1-1; D remains unclear. The CDR3 totals 15 residues. The germline gives CDR1 MGHRA, CDR2 YSYEKL. The CDR3 nucleotides are TGCGCCAGCAGCCAAGTGAACATACGATACACTGAAGCATTCTTT. Protein: CASSQVNIRYTEAFF.

This clonotype came up once. The J gene is TRBJ2-2, the V gene TRBV11-2, with D uncertain. Per germline, CDR1 SGHAT and CDR2 FQNNGV. V was clipped by 5 bases and J by 6 bases, with 16 bases between them. This CDR3 has 15 amino acids. The CDR3 reads CASSPPQGPAGELFF. The CDR3 nucleotides are TGTGCCAGCAGCCCTCCGCAAGGACCTGCCGGGGAGCTGTTTTTT.

A note on this clonotype: No conserved phenylalanine or tryptophan ends this CDR3, so it is likely a read error. The chain is built from TRBV11-2 and TRBJ2-2; D unclear. The germline V gene encodes CDR1 SGHAT and CDR2 FQNNGV. The CDR3 has 17 residues. The CDR3 coding sequence is TGCGCCAGCAGCTTAGTATTAGGAAGGGCGAACACCGGGGAGCTGTTTCTT. It yields the protein CASSLVLGRANTGELFL.

This clonotype occurred once. At one of its ends the junction is not consistent with the germline gene, which may arise from a read error. DNA for the CDR3: TGTACCATCAGTGAAGCTGGTCAAGAGCAGTACTTC. It translates to CTISEAGQEQYF. The gene calls are TRBV10-3 and TRBJ2-7, with unresolved D. Germline-derived CDR1 and CDR2 are ENHRY and SYGVKD. This CDR3 contains 12 residues.

Of note for this clonotype: No conserved phenylalanine or tryptophan ends this CDR3, so it is likely a read error. No DNA is shown, since the ends of the CDR3 on it are uncertain; the CDR3 is the one TCRdb lists. The rearrangement uses TRBV20-1 and TRBJ2-1; TRBD2 is taken as the D call from the table, unchecked against the DNA. The length of the CDR3 is 16 amino acids, counting both ends. The germline V gene has CDR1 DFQATT and CDR2 SNEGSKA (reference sequence). CDR3 loop: CSASAPASGRAGEQLC.

This clonotype was found a few times. Since the CDR3 does not end with the conserved phenylalanine or tryptophan, this likely comes from a read error. The chain joins TRBV28 to TRBJ1-5; no definite D call. The germline V gene encodes CDR1 MDHEN and CDR2 SYDVKM. V was shortened by 6 bases and J by 1 base, with 7 bases between the two germline ends. The CDR3 covers 13 residues. This CDR3 reads CASSFFSNQPQHL. The CDR3 DNA sequence: TGTGCCAGCAGCTTTTTCAGCAATCAGCCCCAGCATCTT.

Turning to this clonotype: This sequence may be a read error, since a much larger clone differs from it by one base. The V gene is TRBV4-3, the J gene TRBJ2-1; no clear D gene. The CDR3 is 17 amino acids. Germline V CDR1 and CDR2: LGHNA, YSLEER. CDR3 DNA sequence: TGCACCAGCAGCCAAGAGCCCGTGGGGATGTCCTACAATGAGCAGTTCTTC. Amino acids: CTSSQEPVGMSYNEQFF.

About this clonotype itself: One end of the junction fails to match germline, which may point to a read error. The J gene is TRBJ1-6, the V gene TRBV25-1; no firm D call. The CDR3 covers 15 residues. Germline loops: CDR1 MGHDK, CDR2 SYGVNS. CDR3 sequence reads: CANSDRGIYNSPLHF. CDR3 coding DNA: TGCGCCAACAGTGATCGAGGCATCTATAATTCACCCCTCCACTTT.

J is TRBJ2-1 and V is TRBV12-3 or TRBV12-4, with no clear D. CDR3 length equals 15 residues. The V end lost 3 bases, the J end lost 8 bases, and 17 bases lay between the germline ends. CDR3 residues: CASSFWGSSHDEQFF. CDR3 nucleotide sequence: TGTGCCAGCAGTTTCTGGGGTAGCTCCCACGATGAGCAGTTCTTC.

Notes on this clonotype: The junction differs from germline at one of its ends, possibly a read error. The chain links TRBV30 to TRBJ1-1; a weak D match, TRBD1 (5 bases). Germline loops: CDR1 GTSNPN, CDR2 SVGIG (reference sequence). This CDR3 comprises 12 residues. CDR3 DNA sequence: TGTGCCAGGGACCGGGAAGGCACTGAGGCTTTCTTT. Its protein product is CARDREGTEAFF.

With regard to this clonotype: This may arise from a read error, as a much more abundant clone is one base away. The V call is TRBV11-2, the J call TRBJ2-1, with 8 bases identical to TRBD2. This CDR3 is 15 amino acids long. The V gene's germline CDR1 is SGHAT and CDR2 FQNNGV. CDR3 coding DNA: TGTGTCAGCAGCTTAGTGGGCGGGAGGATTAATGAGCAGTTCTTC. Encoded protein: CVSSLVGGRINEQFF.

The sample holds a few counts of this clonotype. A much bigger clone sits one base away, suggesting this may be a read error. The rearrangement uses TRBV4-2 and TRBJ2-3; D might be TRBD2 (6 bases). In germline, CDR1 is LGHNA, CDR2 YNFKEQ. This CDR3 is 15 amino acids long. V lost 8 bases, J lost 0 bases, and 15 bases lay in between. The CDR3 here is CASASGLLSTDTQYF. CDR3 bases: TGTGCCAGCGCGAGCGGGCTCCTCAGCACAGATACGCAGTATTTT.

Remarks on this clonotype: Germline and junction disagree at one end, which may indicate a read error. The CDR3 DNA reads TGTACCAGCAGTGCCATAGGGACTAGTTTTGCGGGTGAGCAGTTCTTC. Amino acid sequence: CTSSAIGTSFAGEQFF. The gene calls are TRBV6-1 and TRBJ2-1; 8 bases are shared with TRBD2. CDR1 is MNHNS and CDR2 is SASEGT in the germline V gene. This CDR3 comprises 16 residues.

Worth noting for this clonotype: Because it lacks the conserved phenylalanine or tryptophan at the end, this CDR3 is likely a read error. The chain is built from TRBV4-1 and TRBJ1-1, with D perhaps matching TRBD1 (6 bases). Germline-derived CDR1 and CDR2 are MGHRA and YSYEKL. V gave up 2 bases and J gave up 1 base, with 11 bases separating them. The length of the CDR3 is 15 residues. The CDR3 protein is CASSQSGGANTEAFY. CDR3 sequence (DNA): TGCGCCAGCAGCCAATCTGGGGGGGCGAACACTGAAGCTTTCTAT.

Worth noting for this clonotype: A junction boundary mismatches the germline segment, possibly from a read error. V usage is TRBV12-3 or TRBV12-4 and J usage is TRBJ2-7, with TRBD2 matching over 8 bases. This CDR3 has 19 amino acids. In nucleotides, the CDR3 is TGTGCCAGGAGTTTCTCAAGGGTGAAGCGGGAGCGTTTATCCCACGAGCAGTACTTC. It translates to CARSFSRVKRERLSHEQYF.

The rearrangement links TRBV29-1 to TRBJ2-3; 7 nucleotides line up with TRBD2. The CDR3 has 15 residues. Germline lookup yields CDR1 SQVTM and CDR2 ANQGSEA. Trimming took 4 bases from V and 2 from J; bases not matched to a gene: 9. The CDR3 DNA reads as TGCAGCGTTGGGAGCGGGGCCGGCATCACAGATACGCAGTATTTT. Translated: CSVGSGAGITDTQYF.